This T cell receptor (beta chain) was sequenced in a study of cytomegalovirus exposure and HLA in healthy donors. Study overall: Some 200 million T cells yielded around 100 million unique TCR beta sequences, as an earlier analysis found.

Primers for the PCR totalled 60 Vbeta and 13 Jbeta. TCRdb keeps only in-frame clones here, not all; method: immunoSEQ multiplex PCR. The sample consists of tens of thousands of clones, around 64% of them appearing once. This CDR3 region has 15 residues. V was shortened by 6 bases and J by 2 bases, with 16 bases between the two germline ends. Per germline, CDR1 SNHLY and CDR2 FYNNEI. The rearrangement joins TRBV2 to TRBJ2-5, with D possibly TRBD2 on 6 matching bases. Source material: PBMCs. This TCR was recovered from a middle-aged man in good health and CMV-seropositive. CDR3 nucleotides: TGTGCCAGCAGCGTTAGCGGCCACAATCAAGAGACCCAGTACTTC. It encodes CASSVSGHNQETQYF.